The text below deals with one T cell receptor (beta chain). This sample stems from a study of blood T cell repertoires in COVID-19. Sequenced by immunoSEQ multiplex PCR; TCRdb stores in-frame clones only, minus some. Among around 160,000 clones, more than 80% were seen once, and the ten largest hold roughly a tenth. The CDR3 is 15 amino acids. Trimming pared 3 bases from V and 5 bases from J, leaving 15 bases between. Germline CDR1 KGHDR, CDR2 SFDVKD. Sequenced material: peripheral blood. This sequence was found in a human donor in a cohort sampled during active COVID-19. The chain uses TRBV24-1 and TRBJ2-5; TRBD1 might be the D (6 bases). For the CDR3, the DNA is TGTGCCACCAGTGATCCGCAGGGCCAGGGGGAGACCCAGTACTTC. It specifies CATSDPQGQGETQYF.